What follows are 27 T cell receptor beta chains derived from one specimen sequenced in a study of T cells in Graves' hyperthyroidism and ophthalmopathy. RNA transcripts were the template for amplifying TCR beta CDR3 regions. Initially, a first-round RT-PCR of the TCR CDR3 employed the HTBI primer set. TCRdb ran MiXCR on the multiplex PCR reads and lists one entry per CDR3 protein. The data contain 730,000 or so distinct CDR3 sequences, roughly a sixth of them singletons. The sample was blood. Receptors were obtained from a woman aged 50 to 65 with Graves' hyperthyroidism that later progressed to Graves' ophthalmopathy.

The rearrangement links TRBV24-1 to TRBJ1-2, with TRBD1 identical over 9 bases. From germline, CDR1 is KGHDR and CDR2 SFDVKD. This CDR3 has 12 residues. V shed 5 bases, J shed 7 bases, and the junction held 1 base outside the gene matches. The CDR3 sequence is CATSGTGVGYTF. DNA of the CDR3: TGTGCCACCAGTGGGACAGGGGTTGGCTACACCTTC.

V is TRBV7-2 and J is TRBJ1-2; no definite D call. In germline, CDR1 is SGHTA, CDR2 FQGNSA. V lost 2 bases and J 1 base, leaving 8 bases between the germline ends. The CDR3 sequence is 14 residues long. CDR3: CASSLSRINYGYTF. The CDR3 nucleotides are TGTGCCAGCAGCTTAAGCAGAATTAACTATGGCTACACCTTC.

This clonotype came up many times. The chain is built from TRBV7-2 and TRBJ2-2; 7 bases agree with TRBD1. The CDR3 runs 14 residues. CDR1 and CDR2 (germline): SGHTA, FQGNSA. The J segment lost 6 bases and the V segment lost 1 base, leaving 2 bases of the junction unmatched. The CDR3 nucleotides read TGTGCCAGCAGCTTAGACAGGGGACCCGGGGAGCTGTTTTTT. Its protein is CASSLDRGPGELFF.

This chain connects TRBV6-5 to TRBJ1-2; 9 bases line up with TRBD1. The length of the CDR3 is 16 residues. Germline V gene data show CDR1 as MNHEY and CDR2 as SVGAGI. V shed 1 base and J 7 bases; nucleotides not matched to a gene: 10. The CDR3 loop is CASSYYRTGESGGYTF. The CDR3 DNA reads as TGTGCCAGCAGTTACTATCGGACAGGGGAGTCCGGTGGCTACACCTTC.

The V and J genes are TRBV20-1 and TRBJ1-2; TRBD1 is a possible D gene (5 bases). The CDR3 is 13 residues long. The ends were cut back, 5 bases at V and 6 bases at J, with 16 bases in the middle. Germline V gives CDR1 DFQATT, CDR2 SNEGSKA (reference sequence). DNA for the CDR3: TGCAGTGCTGGCCCCGCAGGGATCGATGGCTACACCTTC. This encodes CSAGPAGIDGYTF.

This clonotype was picked up many times. This chain links TRBV2 with TRBJ2-5; 9 nucleotides match TRBD1. Trimming cost V 6 bases and J 2 bases; bases outside gene matches: 10. The V gene's germline CDR1 is SNHLY and CDR2 FYNNEI. The CDR3 extends over 16 amino acids. CDR3 in DNA: TGTGCCAGCAGCGCCGACAGGGGGATTGGGCAAGAGACCCAGTACTTC. Its translation: CASSADRGIGQETQYF.

This clonotype was seen many times. A read error may account for a junction end that differs from germline. The chain joins TRBV12-3 or TRBV12-4 to TRBJ1-5; a weak D match, TRBD1 (5 bases). The CDR3 is 15 residues long. The CDR3 loop reads CASSFVGVSDQPQHF. For the CDR3, the DNA is TGTGCCAGCAGTTTTGTGGGGGTTAGCGATCAGCCCCAGCATTTT.

This clonotype was observed a few times. This chain uses TRBV24-1 with TRBJ1-2; D is unresolved. In germline, CDR1 is KGHDR, CDR2 SFDVKD. V lost 0 bases, J lost 4 bases, and 5 bases lay in between. The CDR3 consists of 13 residues. The CDR3 coding sequence is TGTGCCACCAGTGATTTGTACAGCTATGGCTACACCTTC. Encoded protein: CATSDLYSYGYTF.

This clonotype was seen a handful of times. V usage is TRBV14 and J usage is TRBJ2-1; D gene uncertain. This CDR3 spans 15 amino acids. The germline gives CDR1 SGHDN, CDR2 FVKESK. V dropped 4 bases and J dropped 8 bases, with 18 bases sitting between them. CDR3 in amino acids: CASSLRHVSPDEQFF. In DNA form, the CDR3 reads TGTGCCAGCAGCCTTAGACACGTATCCCCCGATGAGCAGTTCTTC.

The J gene is TRBJ2-7, the V gene TRBV29-1, with D unresolved. The germline V and J ends were trimmed by 4 bases and 0 bases, with 10 bases remaining between them. The CDR3 runs 13 residues. From germline, CDR1 is SQVTM and CDR2 ANQGSEA. CDR3 nucleotide sequence: TGCAGCGTTGCTACAGTTCTCTCCTACGAGCAGTACTTC. Residues: CSVATVLSYEQYF.

This clonotype was seen a few times. This chain connects TRBV6-1 to TRBJ1-5, with D hard to call. The CDR3 is made up of 17 amino acids. CDR1 is MNHNS and CDR2 is SASEGT in the germline V gene. Trimming shortened V by 0 bases and J by 2 bases, and 14 bases separated the two germline ends. CDR3 in DNA: TGTGCCAGCAGTGAAGCGCTTCTAGGGATTGGCAATCAGCCCCAGCATTTT. Amino acids: CASSEALLGIGNQPQHF.

The sample holds a few counts of this clonotype. The rearrangement joins TRBV13 to TRBJ2-7; D is possibly TRBD1 (6 bases). V lost 1 base to trimming and J lost 2 bases, with 9 bases between them. CDR1 and CDR2 (germline): PRHDT, FYEKMQ (reference sequence). The CDR3 has 14 amino acids. The CDR3 reads CASSLDRATYEQYF. The CDR3 DNA reads TGTGCCAGCAGCTTAGACAGGGCCACCTACGAGCAGTACTTC.

There are a few counts of this clonotype. The chain joins TRBV6-1 to TRBJ1-5, with no clear D. This CDR3 is 15 amino acids long. V was pared by 1 base and J by 4 bases, with 11 bases between. Germline V CDR1 and CDR2: MNHNS, SASEGT. CDR3 coding DNA: TGTGCCAGCAGTGAAGACCGTTTTAGTAATCAGCCCCAGCATTTT. This codes for CASSEDRFSNQPQHF.

Only a few counts were recorded for this clonotype. The chain recombines TRBV7-6 with TRBJ1-5; TRBD1 might be the D (5 bases). This CDR3 has 14 amino acids. V gave up 4 bases and J gave up 7 bases, with 14 bases separating them. Germline V lookup: CDR1 SGHVS, CDR2 FNYEAQ. CDR3 region: CASSSLIGGQPQHF. In DNA, the CDR3 is TGTGCCAGCAGCTCCCTAATCGGGGGGCAGCCCCAGCATTTT.

The V gene is TRBV15, the J gene TRBJ2-2, with D perhaps TRBD2 (5 bases). The CDR3 runs to 15 residues. Germline V gives CDR1 LNHNV, CDR2 YYDKDF (reference sequence). V was clipped by 0 bases and J by 5 bases, with 10 bases between them. The CDR3 bases are TGTGCCACCAGCAGAGATCGGGAAAGGACCGGGGAGCTGTTTTTT. Protein: CATSRDRERTGELFF. The entire variable domain, with the rest obtained from reference TRBV15 and TRBJ2-2, is as follows: DAMVIQNPRYQVTQFGKPVTLSCSQTLNHNVMYWYQQKSSQAPKLLFHYYDKDFNNEADTPDNFQSRRPNTSFCFLDIRSPGLGDTAMYLCATSRDRERTGELFFGEGSRLTVL.

This clonotype has at least ten counts. This chain joins TRBV3-1 and TRBJ2-5, with TRBD1 matching over 7 bases. J gave up 7 bases and V 2 bases, and 7 bases lay outside the gene matches. In germline, CDR1 is LGHDT, CDR2 YNNKEL (reference sequence). The CDR3 totals 14 residues. The CDR3 loop is CASSQNRGAVTQYF. The CDR3 nucleotides are TGTGCCAGCAGCCAAAACAGGGGAGCGGTGACCCAGTACTTC.

This clonotype was picked up many times. This rearrangement joins TRBV6-1 to TRBJ2-7; the D gene is possibly TRBD2 (5 bases). The CDR3 totals 12 residues. With 6 bases removed from V and 4 bases from J, the gap between germline ends came to 10 bases. Germline CDR1 is MNHNS and CDR2 is SASEGT. This CDR3 is CASRASGYEQYF. Written as DNA, the CDR3 is TGTGCCAGCAGGGCCTCGGGATACGAGCAGTACTTC.

In its sample, this clonotype was seen a few times. J is TRBJ1-2 and V is TRBV5-1; no definite D call. Trimming stripped 0 bases from V and 4 bases from J, with 10 bases between. The CDR3 runs 14 residues. The germline V gene has CDR1 SGHRS and CDR2 YFSETQ. The CDR3 DNA is TGCGCCAGCAGCTTGGGGGCAGGTACCTATGGCTACACCTTC. As protein: CASSLGAGTYGYTF.

The table lists this clonotype with many counts. The chain links TRBV11-2 to TRBJ2-2; TRBD1 matches at 9 bases. The CDR3 is made up of 15 amino acids. Germline V gives CDR1 SGHAT, CDR2 FQNNGV. Trimming took 1 base from V and 6 from J; bases not matched to a gene: 3. For the CDR3, the DNA is TGTGCCAGCAGCTTAGGGACAGGGGTTGCCGGGGAGCTGTTTTTT. Translated: CASSLGTGVAGELFF.

The rearrangement joins TRBV27 to TRBJ2-1; TRBD2 aligns across 13 bases. The CDR3 contains 17 residues. The V and J ends lost 2 bases and 4 bases, in that order; junction bases with no gene match: 5. The germline V gene encodes CDR1 MNHEY and CDR2 SMNVEV (reference sequence). CDR3 nucleotides: TGTGCCAGCAGTTTAAGACTAGCGGGGGGATTATACAATGAGCAGTTCTTC. Translating it yields CASSLRLAGGLYNEQFF.

CDR3 amino acids: CASSPHEGQGGRETQYF. CDR3 nucleotide sequence: TGTGCCAGCAGCCCCCACGAGGGACAGGGAGGTCGGGAGACCCAGTACTTC. This sequence joins TRBV9 and TRBJ2-5; 9 nucleotides agree with TRBD1. Germline V gene data show CDR1 as SGDLS and CDR2 as YYNGEE. This CDR3 has 17 amino acids. V lost 4 bases to trimming and J lost 5 bases; unmatched junction nucleotides: 15.

A few counts support this clonotype. V usage is TRBV3-1 and J usage is TRBJ1-5, with D hard to call. The germline gives CDR1 LGHDT, CDR2 YNNKEL (reference sequence). The CDR3 consists of 14 residues. Trimming took off 2 bases at V and 5 bases at J, with 10 bases between the two ends. The CDR3 region has the DNA TGTGCCAGCAGCCAATCAAGAAGCGATCAGCCCCAGCATTTT. Its translation: CASSQSRSDQPQHF.

This clonotype showed up many times. The chain has TRBV11-1 and TRBJ2-2; D gene ambiguous. CDR1 and CDR2 from the germline V gene are SGHAT and FQDESV (reference sequence). The V end lost 7 bases, the J end lost 4 bases, and 10 bases lay between the germline ends. CDR3 length equals 13 residues. CDR3 residues: CASTEYPTGELFF. The CDR3, as DNA: TGTGCCAGCACCGAATACCCCACCGGGGAGCTGTTTTTT.

This clonotype was seen only once. The rearrangement uses TRBV6-5 and TRBJ1-4; D unclear. The CDR3 extends over 15 amino acids. CDR1 and CDR2 (germline): MNHEY, SVGAGI. V was pared by 2 bases and J by 2 bases, with 9 bases between. The CDR3 loop reads CASSYHGSTNEKLFF. CDR3 in DNA: TGTGCCAGCAGTTACCACGGGAGCACTAATGAAAAACTGTTTTTT.

This clonotype came up many times. The V and J genes are TRBV3-1 and TRBJ2-7; D is undetermined. V lost 1 base and J lost 7, with 8 bases in between. Germline assignment: CDR1 LGHDT and CDR2 YNNKEL (reference sequence). This CDR3 is built from 12 residues. The CDR3 sequence: CASSQVEEEQYF. CDR3 coding DNA: TGTGCCAGCAGCCAAGTGGAAGAGGAGCAGTACTTC.

The CDR3 loop reads CASSPGLAPGELFF. CDR3 nucleotide sequence: TGTGCCAGCAGCCCGGGACTAGCCCCCGGGGAGCTGTTTTTT. The rearrangement links TRBV6-1 to TRBJ2-2; TRBD2 matches 9 bases. Germline CDR1 and CDR2: MNHNS and SASEGT. The CDR3 contains 14 residues. V was pared by 6 bases and J by 6 bases, with 5 bases of the junction left unmatched.

V gene TRBV20-1 combines with J gene TRBJ1-1; TRBD1 might be the D (5 bases). Between the trimmed V and J ends, which lost 0 bases and 1 base, there was a span of 6 bases. The CDR3 sequence is 13 residues long. Germline CDR1 is DFQATT and CDR2 is SNEGSKA (reference sequence). The CDR3 coding sequence is TGCAGTGCTAGAGAGGGGGGGAACACTGAAGCTTTCTTT. The encoded protein is CSAREGGNTEAFF.